The 23 T cell receptor beta chains below all came from one sample that was sequenced in a study of control samples from healthy donors and cancer patients. Produced via immunoSEQ multiplex PCR; TCRdb's table is partial and in-frame only. The table records 65,000 to 95,000 clones, more than 70% of them present only once. Source material: blood. These receptors came from a man between 50 and 59 years old in good health.

The chain is built from TRBV7-3 and TRBJ1-4; 10 bases align to TRBD1. Per the germline V gene, CDR1 is SGHTA and CDR2 is FQGTGA. The length of the CDR3 is 15 residues. Trimming at V came to 5 bases and at J to 6 bases, leaving 6 bases not matched to a gene. The CDR3: CASSLGTGVDEKLFF. Here the CDR3 DNA reads TGTGCCAGCAGCCTGGGGACAGGGGTGGATGAAAAACTGTTTTTT.

The rearrangement joins TRBV18 to TRBJ1-2; 10 nucleotides align to TRBD1. This CDR3 region has 17 residues. Germline values: CDR1 KGHSH, CDR2 LQKENI. V lost 0 bases to trimming and J lost 6 bases; unmatched junction nucleotides: 10. DNA of the CDR3: TGTGCCAGCTCACCACCCGGGACAGGGGTACTGATTGATGGCTACACCTTC. Translating gives CASSPPGTGVLIDGYTF.

V gene TRBV5-5 combines with J gene TRBJ1-1; D is uncertain. Trimming took off 4 bases at V and 3 bases at J, with 10 bases between the two ends. The CDR3 is 13 amino acids. Per the germline V gene, CDR1 is SGHKS and CDR2 is YYEKEE (reference sequence). The CDR3 DNA reads TGTGCCAGCAGCCCGCAGGATTACACTGAAGCTTTCTTT. Amino acid sequence: CASSPQDYTEAFF. The variable domain in full, with the rest retrieved from reference TRBV5-5 and TRBJ1-1, is DAGVTQSPTHLIKTRGQQVTLRCSPISGHKSVSWYQQVLGQGPQFIFQYYEKEERGRGNFPDRFSARQFPNYSSELNVNALLLGDSALYLCASSPQDYTEAFFGQGTRLTVV.

The V and J genes are TRBV3-1 (or the pseudogene TRBV3-2) and TRBJ2-3; the D call may be TRBD1 or TRBD2 (5 bases each). The CDR3 spans 16 residues. The V end lost 1 base, the J end lost 3 bases, and 14 bases lay between the germline ends. Germline CDR1 and CDR2: LGHDT and YNNKEL (reference sequence). The CDR3, as DNA: TGTGCCAGCAGCCAAGTCCGGGGACCATTGACAGATACGCAGTATTTT. It specifies CASSQVRGPLTDTQYF.

The CDR3 reads CASSYSRGGRNTEAFF. The DNA of the CDR3 is TGTGCCAGCAGTTACTCTCGAGGAGGGCGGAACACTGAAGCTTTCTTT. The chain uses TRBV6-5 and TRBJ1-1; unclear D gene. V lost 0 bases and J lost 1, with 12 bases in between. This CDR3 spans 16 amino acids. CDR1 MNHEY and CDR2 SVGAGI come from the germline V gene.

This clone showed up just a few times. J is TRBJ1-6 and V is TRBV5-6; a possible D gene is TRBD1 (5 bases). Trimming took 4 bases from V and 9 from J, leaving 17 bases between them. CDR1 is SGHDT, CDR2 YYEEEE, per germline. This CDR3 spans 15 amino acids. The DNA for the CDR3 is TGTGCCAGCAGCGGAGCCGGGAGAGGGGCTTCACCCCTCCACTTT. Translation: CASSGAGRGASPLHF.

The chain carries TRBV18 and TRBJ1-2; D perhaps matches TRBD1 (5 bases). CDR1 is KGHSH and CDR2 is LQKENI in the germline V gene. This CDR3 region has 12 residues. Trimming removed 5 bases at V and 6 bases at J, with 10 bases between. The CDR3 is CASSELRDGYTF. The CDR3 coding sequence is TGTGCCAGCTCAGAGCTCAGGGATGGCTACACCTTC.

The CDR3 DNA reads TGTGCCAGCAGCGAACAGGGAAATCAGCCCCAGCATTTT. It specifies CASSEQGNQPQHF. The J gene is TRBJ1-5, the V gene TRBV9; D is perhaps TRBD1 (6 bases). The germline gives CDR1 SGDLS, CDR2 YYNGEE. This CDR3 contains 13 residues. V was cut by 3 bases and J by 4 bases, with 8 bases left in between.

This rearrangement joins TRBV4-2 to TRBJ2-7; D gene uncertain. The CDR3 extends over 12 amino acids. Trimming took off 0 bases at V and 7 bases at J, with 7 bases between the two ends. Germline lookup yields CDR1 LGHNA and CDR2 YNFKEQ. CDR3 bases: TGTGCCAGCAGCCAAGATTGGGGTGAGCAGTACTTC. Translation: CASSQDWGEQYF.

The chain links TRBV19 to TRBJ1-3; 8 nucleotides agree with TRBD1. Germline CDR1 LNHDA, CDR2 SQIVND (reference sequence). The CDR3 has 16 residues. J was trimmed by 0 bases and V by 4 bases; bases with no gene match: 5. CDR3 in DNA: TGTGCCAGTAGTAGGGACAGGTTATACTCTGGAAACACCATATATTTT. This sequence encodes CASSRDRLYSGNTIYF. The full variable domain, in which reference TRBV19 and TRBJ1-3 provide the parts outside the CDR3, is DGGITQSPKYLFRKEGQNVTLSCEQNLNHDAMYWYRQDPGQGLRLIYYSQIVNDFQKGDIAEGYSVSREKKESFPLTVTSAQKNPTAFYLCASSRDRLYSGNTIYFGEGSWLTVV.

This chain uses TRBV13 with TRBJ1-5; the D is unclear. The CDR3 is made up of 14 amino acids. The V end lost 3 bases, the J end lost 1 base, and 7 bases lay between the germline ends. Germline V gene lookup returns CDR1 PRHDT and CDR2 FYEKMQ (reference sequence). The CDR3 DNA reads as TGTGCCAGCAGCTTTATGGAGAGCAATCAGCCCCAGCATTTT. Amino acids: CASSFMESNQPQHF. Variable domain in full (rest from reference TRBV13 and TRBJ1-5): AAGVIQSPRHLIKEKRETATLKCYPIPRHDTVYWYQQGPGQDPQFLISFYEKMQSDKGSIPDRFSAQQFSDYHSELNMSSLELGDSALYFCASSFMESNQPQHFGDGTRLSIL.

This chain joins TRBV5-1 and TRBJ2-7; D remains ambiguous. The ends were cut back, 2 bases at V and 6 bases at J, with 6 bases in the middle. Germline assignment: CDR1 SGHRS and CDR2 YFSETQ. This CDR3 is 11 amino acids long. CDR3 residues: CASSFGPEQYF. In DNA, the CDR3 is TGCGCCAGCAGCTTCGGTCCCGAGCAGTACTTC.

The V gene is TRBV6-5, the J gene TRBJ1-1, with a tentative D call TRBD1 (6 bases). CDR3 length: 12 residues. V was pared by 2 bases and J by 6 bases, with 7 bases between. Germline CDR1 reads MNHEY; CDR2 reads SVGAGI. The CDR3 spells CASSYRGSEAFF. CDR3 DNA: TGTGCCAGCAGTTACAGGGGGTCTGAAGCTTTCTTT.

CDR3 coding DNA: TGTGCCAGCAGCCAACCCACAGGGGGGTTCACTGAAGCTTTCTTT. The encoded protein is CASSQPTGGFTEAFF. V gene TRBV7-2 combines with J gene TRBJ1-1, with TRBD1 matching over 8 bases. The CDR3 runs to 15 residues. Germline CDR1 and CDR2: SGHTA and FQGNSA. V was pared by 5 bases and J by 4 bases, with 9 bases of the junction left unmatched.

The CDR3 bases are TGTGCCAGTAGTATAGTTCCTAGCGGGAGGGTCACCGGGGAGCTGTTTTTT. Translating it yields CASSIVPSGRVTGELFF. The genes are TRBV19 and TRBJ2-2; 12 bases line up with TRBD2. The CDR3 consists of 17 residues. Germline trimming cut 1 base from V and 4 bases from J; bases unmatched to any gene: 4. Germline V CDR1 and CDR2: LNHDA, SQIVND (reference sequence).

The chain is built from TRBV6-5 and TRBJ2-2; 10 bases map to TRBD1. This CDR3 is built from 14 residues. V lost 4 bases to trimming and J lost 6 bases; unmatched junction nucleotides: 2. Germline values: CDR1 MNHEY, CDR2 SVGAGI. The DNA of the CDR3 is TGTGCCAGCAGTTCAGACAGGGGGCCCGGGGAGCTGTTTTTT. It translates to CASSSDRGPGELFF.

This clone was observed once. The chain links TRBV6-5 to TRBJ1-1; D is ambiguous. The germline gives CDR1 MNHEY, CDR2 SVGAGI. V gave up 6 bases and J gave up 4 bases, with 12 bases separating them. The CDR3 has 13 amino acids. DNA for the CDR3: TGTGCCAGCAGCGGCCTGAGGGCCACTGAAGCTTTCTTT. This encodes CASSGLRATEAFF.

Of note for this clone: Sequence at one end of the junction differs from germline and may be a read error. The chain recombines TRBV4-3 with TRBJ2-1; the D gene could be TRBD1 or TRBD2 (6 bases each). The CDR3 covers 18 residues. Germline assignment: CDR1 LGHNA and CDR2 YSLEER. The CDR3 region is CASSQGAGWGASSNEQFF. The DNA of the CDR3 is TGCGCCAGCAGCCAAGGGGCGGGCTGGGGGGCCTCCTCCAATGAGCAGTTCTTC.

V gene TRBV30 combines with J gene TRBJ2-7, with TRBD2 matching over 8 bases. The germline gives CDR1 GTSNPN, CDR2 SVGIG (reference sequence). Trimming took 4 bases from V and 2 from J; bases not matched to a gene: 10. The CDR3 consists of 15 residues. This CDR3 is CAWTPPPAGAYEQYF. CDR3 coding DNA: TGTGCCTGGACCCCCCCGCCAGCGGGAGCCTACGAGCAGTACTTC.

V is TRBV9 and J is TRBJ2-2; 9 bases are a match to TRBD1. Germline lookup yields CDR1 SGDLS and CDR2 YYNGEE. The CDR3 covers 20 residues. The V and J ends lost 0 bases and 4 bases, in that order; junction bases with no gene match: 16. The CDR3 reads CASSVATGEWDRAGTGELFF. In DNA form, the CDR3 reads TGTGCCAGCAGCGTAGCTACAGGGGAATGGGACAGGGCGGGCACCGGGGAGCTGTTTTTT.

The chain couples TRBV4-3 to TRBJ1-3; D remains ambiguous. The CDR3 length is 14 residues. V lost 5 bases and J lost 8, with 16 bases in between. The germline CDR1 and CDR2 sequences are LGHNA and YSLEER. The chain's CDR3 is CASSFGGNGDTIYF. The CDR3 nucleotides read TGCGCCAGCAGCTTCGGAGGGAATGGGGACACCATATATTTT.

This CDR3 is CASSGNPVNSPLHF. The CDR3 DNA sequence: TGTGCCAGCAGTGGTAATCCGGTAAATTCACCCCTCCACTTT. The chain employs TRBV25-1 and TRBJ1-6; no reliable D call. This CDR3 has 14 residues. CDR1 is MGHDK, CDR2 SYGVNS, per germline. V was pared by 4 bases and J by 7 bases, with 11 bases between.

V usage is TRBV19 and J usage is TRBJ2-6, with D tentatively TRBD1 (6 bases). The CDR3 runs to 15 residues. Trimming left V 7 bases short and J 3 bases short, with 13 bases between. Germline V gene data show CDR1 as LNHDA and CDR2 as SQIVND (reference sequence). CDR3: CASTLTGNGANVLTF. In DNA, the CDR3 is TGTGCCAGTACTCTTACAGGGAATGGGGCCAACGTCCTGACTTTC.